One sample yielded the 3 T cell receptor beta chains listed below, sequenced in a study of T cells in localized non-small cell lung cancer. Assay: immunoSEQ multiplex PCR; the TCRdb copy retains only in-frame clones and omits some. Of around 4,000 clones listed, 30% to 40% were seen once; the top ten hold under 20%. The sample was lung tumor tissue, taken before any cancer treatment. Source of these receptors: a man between 40 and 70 years old with stage II squamous cell lung carcinoma.

This clone was seen only a few times. The rearrangement joins TRBV18 to TRBJ1-3; the D is unclear. This CDR3 comprises 13 residues. Trimming pared 9 bases from V and 0 bases from J, leaving 9 bases between. CDR1 is KGHSH and CDR2 is LQKENI in the germline V gene. The CDR3 is CASRQSSGNTIYF. The CDR3 bases are TGTGCCAGTCGCCAAAGCTCTGGAAACACCATATATTTT.

This clone was observed a handful of times. The V gene is TRBV23-1, the J gene TRBJ2-7; 8 bases fit TRBD1. TRBV23-1 is identified as an open reading frame with a role that is uncertain. The CDR3 sequence is 16 residues long. Trimming at V came to 4 bases and at J to 2 bases, leaving 10 bases not matched to a gene. CDR3 in DNA: TGCGCCAGCAGTCGGGGCATCAGGGGGCCCCCCTACGAGCAGTACTTC. This encodes CASSRGIRGPPYEQYF.

Relative to its sample, this clone is medium-sized. V and J are TRBV6-7 and TRBJ2-1; D is undetermined. TRBV6-7 is reported as an ORF; its role is uncertain. V lost 2 bases and J lost 8, with 28 bases in between. This CDR3 contains 19 residues. As DNA, the CDR3 is TGTGCCAGCAGTTACCTAATCCAGCAGCGCGCTCAGTCCCATCATGAGCAGTTCTTC. Amino acids: CASSYLIQQRAQSHHEQFF.